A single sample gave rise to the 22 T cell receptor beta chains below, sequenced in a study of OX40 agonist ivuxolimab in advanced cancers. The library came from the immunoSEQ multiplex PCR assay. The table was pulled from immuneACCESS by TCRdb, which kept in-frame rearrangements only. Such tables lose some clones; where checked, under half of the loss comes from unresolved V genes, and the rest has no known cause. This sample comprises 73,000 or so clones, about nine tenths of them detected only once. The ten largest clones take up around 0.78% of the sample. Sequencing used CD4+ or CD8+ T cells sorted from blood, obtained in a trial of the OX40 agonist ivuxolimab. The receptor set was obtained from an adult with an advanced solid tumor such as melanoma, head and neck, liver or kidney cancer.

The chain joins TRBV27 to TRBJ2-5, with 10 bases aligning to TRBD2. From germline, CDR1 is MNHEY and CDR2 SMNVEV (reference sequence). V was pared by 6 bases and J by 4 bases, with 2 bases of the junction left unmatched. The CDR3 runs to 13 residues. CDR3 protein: CASSRLAGETQYF. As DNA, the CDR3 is TGTGCCAGCAGCCGACTAGCGGGAGAGACCCAGTACTTC.

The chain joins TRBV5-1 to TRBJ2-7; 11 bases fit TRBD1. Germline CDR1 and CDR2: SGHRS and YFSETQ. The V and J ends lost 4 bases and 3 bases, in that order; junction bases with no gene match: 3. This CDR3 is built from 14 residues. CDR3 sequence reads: CASSPGTGGYEQYF. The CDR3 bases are TGCGCCAGCAGCCCTGGGACAGGGGGCTACGAGCAGTACTTC. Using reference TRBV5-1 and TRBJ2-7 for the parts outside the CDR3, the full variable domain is KAGVTQTPRYLIKTRGQQVTLSCSPISGHRSVSWYQQTPGQGLQFLFEYFSETQRNKGNFPGRFSGRQFSNSRSEMNVSTLELGDSALYLCASSPGTGGYEQYFGPGTRLTVT.

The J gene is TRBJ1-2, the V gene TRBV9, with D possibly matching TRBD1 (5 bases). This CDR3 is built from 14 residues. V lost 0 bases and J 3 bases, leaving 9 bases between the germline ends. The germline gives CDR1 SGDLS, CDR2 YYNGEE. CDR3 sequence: CASSVDDSYYGYTF. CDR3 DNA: TGTGCCAGCAGCGTAGATGACAGCTACTATGGCTACACCTTC.

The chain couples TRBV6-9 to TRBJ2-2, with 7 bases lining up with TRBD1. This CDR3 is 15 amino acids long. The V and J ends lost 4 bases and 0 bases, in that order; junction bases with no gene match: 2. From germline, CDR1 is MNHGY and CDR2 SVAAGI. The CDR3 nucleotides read TGTGCCAGCAGTTCCGGGACAGCGAACACCGGGGAGCTGTTTTTT. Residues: CASSSGTANTGELFF.

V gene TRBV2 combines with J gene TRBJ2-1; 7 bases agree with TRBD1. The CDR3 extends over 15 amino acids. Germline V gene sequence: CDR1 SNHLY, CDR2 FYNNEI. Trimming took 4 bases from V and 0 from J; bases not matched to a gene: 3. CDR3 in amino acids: CASSAQGSSYNEQFF. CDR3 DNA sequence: TGTGCCAGCAGTGCACAGGGGAGCTCCTACAATGAGCAGTTCTTC.

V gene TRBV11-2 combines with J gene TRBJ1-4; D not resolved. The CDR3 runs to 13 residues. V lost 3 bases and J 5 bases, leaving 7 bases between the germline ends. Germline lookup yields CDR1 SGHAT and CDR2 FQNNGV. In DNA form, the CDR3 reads TGTGCCAGCAGCTTGGACGGAAATGAAAAACTGTTTTTT. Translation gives CASSLDGNEKLFF.

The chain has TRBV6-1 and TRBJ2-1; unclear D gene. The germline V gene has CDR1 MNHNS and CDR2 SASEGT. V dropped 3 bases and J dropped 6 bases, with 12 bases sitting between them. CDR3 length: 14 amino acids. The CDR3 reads CASSEFEGINEQFF. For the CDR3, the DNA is TGTGCCAGCAGTGAGTTTGAAGGAATCAATGAGCAGTTCTTC.

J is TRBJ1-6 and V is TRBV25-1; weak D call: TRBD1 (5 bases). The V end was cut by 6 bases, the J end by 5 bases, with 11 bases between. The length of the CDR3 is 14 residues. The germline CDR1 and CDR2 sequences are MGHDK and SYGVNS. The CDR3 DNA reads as TGTGCCAGCAGGTCGGGACGGAATAATTCACCCCTCCACTTT. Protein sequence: CASRSGRNNSPLHF. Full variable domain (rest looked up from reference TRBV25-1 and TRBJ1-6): EADIYQTPRYLVIGTGKKITLECSQTMGHDKMYWYQQDPGMELHLIHYSYGVNSTEKGDLSSESTVSRIRTEHFPLTLESARPSHTSQYLCASRSGRNNSPLHFGNGTRLTVT.

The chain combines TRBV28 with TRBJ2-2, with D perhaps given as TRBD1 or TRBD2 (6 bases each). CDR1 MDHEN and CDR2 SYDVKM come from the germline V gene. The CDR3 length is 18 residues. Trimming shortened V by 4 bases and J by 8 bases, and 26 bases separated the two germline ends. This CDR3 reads CASSCDNQGTHESGELFF. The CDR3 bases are TGTGCCAGCAGTTGCGACAATCAGGGGACTCATGAGTCAGGGGAGCTGTTTTTT.

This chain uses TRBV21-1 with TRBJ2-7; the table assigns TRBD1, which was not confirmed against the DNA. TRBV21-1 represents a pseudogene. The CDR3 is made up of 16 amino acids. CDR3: CASSKDSDESSYEQYF. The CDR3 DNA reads TGTGCCAGCAGCAAAGACAGTGATGAATCCTCCTACGAGCAGTACTTC.

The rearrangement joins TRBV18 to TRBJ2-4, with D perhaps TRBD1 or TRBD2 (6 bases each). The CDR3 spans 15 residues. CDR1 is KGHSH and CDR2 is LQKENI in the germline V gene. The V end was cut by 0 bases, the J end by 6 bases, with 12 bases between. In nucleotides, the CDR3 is TGTGCCAGCTCACCACCCGGGGGCCAGGGAAACATTCAGTACTTC. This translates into CASSPPGGQGNIQYF.

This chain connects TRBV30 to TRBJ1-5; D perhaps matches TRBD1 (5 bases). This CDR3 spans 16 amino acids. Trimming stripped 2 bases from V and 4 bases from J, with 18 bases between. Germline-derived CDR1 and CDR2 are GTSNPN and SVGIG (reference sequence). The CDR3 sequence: CAWSLFPRGANQPQHF. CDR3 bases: TGTGCCTGGAGTCTATTCCCAAGGGGAGCTAATCAGCCCCAGCATTTT.

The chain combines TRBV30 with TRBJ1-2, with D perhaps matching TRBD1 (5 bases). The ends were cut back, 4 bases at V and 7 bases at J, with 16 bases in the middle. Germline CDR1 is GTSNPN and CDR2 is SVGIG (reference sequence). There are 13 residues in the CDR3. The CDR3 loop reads CAWTTNPGGGYTF. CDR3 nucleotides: TGTGCCTGGACCACTAACCCCGGGGGTGGCTACACCTTC.

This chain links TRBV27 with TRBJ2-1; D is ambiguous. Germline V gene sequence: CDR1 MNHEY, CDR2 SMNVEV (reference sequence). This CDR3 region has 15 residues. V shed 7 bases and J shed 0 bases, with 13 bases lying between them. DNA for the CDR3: TGTGCCAGCATCAAGGGTGGGAACTCCTACAATGAGCAGTTCTTC. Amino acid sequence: CASIKGGNSYNEQFF.

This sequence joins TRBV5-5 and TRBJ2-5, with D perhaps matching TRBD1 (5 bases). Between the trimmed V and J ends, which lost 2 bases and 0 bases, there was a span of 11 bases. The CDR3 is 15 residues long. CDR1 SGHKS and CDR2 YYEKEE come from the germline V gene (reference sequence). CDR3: CASSLFPGNQETQYF. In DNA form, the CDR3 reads TGTGCCAGCAGCTTATTCCCAGGGAACCAAGAGACCCAGTACTTC.

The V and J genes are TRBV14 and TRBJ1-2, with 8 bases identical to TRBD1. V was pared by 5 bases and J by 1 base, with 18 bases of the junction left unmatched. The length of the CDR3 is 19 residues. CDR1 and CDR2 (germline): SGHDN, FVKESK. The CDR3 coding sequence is TGTGCCAGCAGCGGCGGACACCGGGACAGGAGCGGCCTTAACTATGGCTACACCTTC. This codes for CASSGGHRDRSGLNYGYTF. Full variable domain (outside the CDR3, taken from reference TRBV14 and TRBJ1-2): EAGVTQFPSHSVIEKGQTVTLRCDPISGHDNLYWYRRVMGKEIKFLLHFVKESKQDESGMPNNRFLAERTGGTYSTLKVQPAELEDSGVYFCASSGGHRDRSGLNYGYTFGSGTRLTVV.

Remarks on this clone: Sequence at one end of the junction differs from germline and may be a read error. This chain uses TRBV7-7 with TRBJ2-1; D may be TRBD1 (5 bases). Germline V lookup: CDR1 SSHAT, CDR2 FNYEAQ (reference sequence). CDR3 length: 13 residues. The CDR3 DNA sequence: TGTGCTAGCAGCTTAGGACATGACAATGAGCAGTTCTTC. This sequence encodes CASSLGHDNEQFF. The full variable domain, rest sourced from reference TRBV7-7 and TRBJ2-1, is GAGVSQSPRYKVTKRGQDVTLRCDPISSHATLYWYQQALGQGPEFLTYFNYEAQPDKSGLPSDRFSAERPEGSISTLTIQRTEQRDSAMYRCASSLGHDNEQFFGPGTRLTVL.

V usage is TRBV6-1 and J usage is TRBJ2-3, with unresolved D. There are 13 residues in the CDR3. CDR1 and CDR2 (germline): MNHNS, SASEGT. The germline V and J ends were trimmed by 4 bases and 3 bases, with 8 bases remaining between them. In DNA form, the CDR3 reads TGTGCCAGCAGTGTGGGCACTACAGATACGCAGTATTTT. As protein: CASSVGTTDTQYF.

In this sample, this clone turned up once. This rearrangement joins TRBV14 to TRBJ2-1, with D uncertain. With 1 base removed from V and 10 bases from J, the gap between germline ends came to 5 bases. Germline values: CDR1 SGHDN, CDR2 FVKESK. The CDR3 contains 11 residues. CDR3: CASSQVTEQFF. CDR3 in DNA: TGTGCCAGCAGCCAAGTCACCGAGCAGTTCTTC.

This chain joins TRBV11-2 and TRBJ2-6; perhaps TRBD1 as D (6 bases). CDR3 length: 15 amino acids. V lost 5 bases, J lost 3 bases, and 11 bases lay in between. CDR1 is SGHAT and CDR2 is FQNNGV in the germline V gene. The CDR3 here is CASSPQGSGANVLTF. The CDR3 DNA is TGTGCCAGCAGCCCTCAGGGGAGTGGGGCCAACGTCCTGACTTTC.

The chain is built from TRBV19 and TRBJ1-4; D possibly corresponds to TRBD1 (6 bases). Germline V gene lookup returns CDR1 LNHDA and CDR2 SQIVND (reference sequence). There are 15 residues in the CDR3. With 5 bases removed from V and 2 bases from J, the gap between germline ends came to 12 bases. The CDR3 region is CASSLRQETNEKLFF. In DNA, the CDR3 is TGTGCCAGTAGTTTAAGACAGGAGACTAATGAAAAACTGTTTTTT.

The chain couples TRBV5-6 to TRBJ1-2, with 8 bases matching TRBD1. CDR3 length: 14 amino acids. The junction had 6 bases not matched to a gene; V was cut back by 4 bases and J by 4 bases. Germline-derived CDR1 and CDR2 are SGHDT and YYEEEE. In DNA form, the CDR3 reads TGTGCCAGCAGCAAAGACAGGGGAGGCTATGGCTACACCTTC. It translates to CASSKDRGGYGYTF.